The clone carrying this TCR beta chain was detected only once. Antigen specificity is unknown. The junction and the germline gene differ at one end; a read error may be behind it. This sample stems from a study of blood T cells in healthy people across ages. Next came a second PCR, run for about 7 to 12 cycles, which used a sample-barcoded 5' primer along with a J-beta primer mix. Each cDNA molecule was tagged by a template-switch adaptor that had 12 random nucleotides. In TCRdb, the 5' RACE reads were re-called with MiXCR into one record per CDR3 protein. The table records around 1,700,000 distinct CDR3 sequences, 28% of them present only once. General observations from the study: Long-lived and aged donors differed, with more naive CD4+ cells and higher diversity in the long-lived.

The CDR3 has 14 residues. CDR1 is SGHRS, CDR2 YFSETQ, per germline. The authors drew 7.5 to 10 milliliters of peripheral blood from each donor. Each sample yielded at least 5 micrograms of PBMC total RNA. The receptor was derived from a woman under 40 in good health. The sequenced material came from blood. The V gene is TRBV5-1, the J gene TRBJ2-1; 7 bases are a match to TRBD1. The CDR3 reads CASSLSGQYNKQFF. CDR3 nucleotides: TGCGCCAGCAGCTTGTCGGGACAGTACAATAAGCAGTTCTTC.